These T cell receptor beta chains were read from a single sample in a study of shared clonotypes between healthy human individuals. Some clones are missing from TCRdb's copy, which holds only in-frame ones; the method was immunoSEQ multiplex PCR. This table holds about 2.4 million clones, approximately 94% found once. Sequenced material: naive CD4+ T cells from PBMCs. Receptors originate from a man between 18 and 29 years old in good health. Some clones in this sample may be carry-over from other donors' samples. Each CDR3 is given with its conserved first and last residue. The order of the fields is D gene, CDR3 length, V gene, J gene, clone size, CDR3 DNA, CDR3 protein. The D gene is left open where the match is weak. Not every row has a clone size; where given, it reads once, few, many or a size class.

d_gene: -; len: 14; v_gene: TRBV10-3; j_gene: TRBJ2-5; abundance: -; CDR3nt: TGTGCCATCGACGGCTTGCGGGTCCAAGAGACCCAGTACTTC; CDR3aa: CAIDGLRVQETQYF
d_gene: TRBD1; len: 13; v_gene: TRBV2; j_gene: TRBJ1-5; abundance: -; CDR3nt: TGTGCCAGCAGCGCAGGGGGTGATCAGCCCCAGCATTTT; CDR3aa: CASSAGGDQPQHF
d_gene: -; len: 15; v_gene: TRBV7-9; j_gene: TRBJ1-1; abundance: -; CDR3nt: TGTGCCAGCAGCTTAGAGGGACCGCGGAACACTGAAGCTTTCTTT; CDR3aa: CASSLEGPRNTEAFF
d_gene: -; len: 13; v_gene: TRBV5-1; j_gene: TRBJ2-5; abundance: -; CDR3nt: TGCGCCAGCAGCTTTGGGGGCGAAGAGACCCAGTACTTC; CDR3aa: CASSFGGEETQYF
d_gene: TRBD2; len: 16; v_gene: TRBV5-4; j_gene: TRBJ2-7; abundance: -; CDR3nt: TGTGCCAGCAGCTTGGGCTCGGGGGGAAGCTCCTACGAGCAGTACTTC; CDR3aa: CASSLGSGGSSYEQYF
d_gene: -; len: 13; v_gene: TRBV5-1; j_gene: TRBJ2-1; abundance: -; CDR3nt: TGCGCCAGCAGCTTCCAGGGAAACAATGAGCAGTTCTTC; CDR3aa: CASSFQGNNEQFF
d_gene: -; len: 11; v_gene: TRBV28; j_gene: TRBJ1-2; abundance: once; CDR3nt: TGTGCCACAATACAGCGATATGGCTACACCTTC; CDR3aa: CATIQRYGYTF
d_gene: TRBD2; len: 16; v_gene: TRBV5-4; j_gene: TRBJ2-3; abundance: -; CDR3nt: TGTGCCAGCAGCTCGGGGGGGCGGGATAGCGGAGATACGCAGTATTTT; CDR3aa: CASSSGGRDSGDTQYF
d_gene: -; len: 15; v_gene: TRBV6-4; j_gene: TRBJ2-7; abundance: -; CDR3nt: TGTGCCAGCAGTGGACCGTCGTCCAATACCCACGAGCAGTACTTC; CDR3aa: CASSGPSSNTHEQYF
d_gene: TRBD1; len: 15; v_gene: TRBV28; j_gene: TRBJ1-2; abundance: -; CDR3nt: TGTGCCAGCAGCATAACCGGACAGGGGGGCTATGGCTACACCTTC; CDR3aa: CASSITGQGGYGYTF
d_gene: -; len: 12; v_gene: TRBV19; j_gene: TRBJ2-7; abundance: once; CDR3nt: TGTGCCAGTGGGTCACGCAGGGGCGAGCAGTACTTC; CDR3aa: CASGSRRGEQYF
d_gene: -; len: 14; v_gene: TRBV29-1; j_gene: TRBJ2-1; abundance: -; CDR3nt: TGCAGCGTTGCAGGGGCTTTTCTATACAATGAGCAGTTCTTC; CDR3aa: CSVAGAFLYNEQFF
d_gene: -; len: 15; v_gene: TRBV11-2; j_gene: TRBJ2-7; abundance: once; CDR3nt: TGTGCCAGCAGCTCCAACGCCGGGGAATCCTACGAGCAGTACTTC; CDR3aa: CASSSNAGESYEQYF
d_gene: TRBD1; len: 15; v_gene: TRBV25-1; j_gene: TRBJ2-7; abundance: once; CDR3nt: TGTGCCAGCAGTGACCCCCGGGACAGGGATTACGAGCAGTACTTC; CDR3aa: CASSDPRDRDYEQYF